This TCR beta chain appears in the sequencing data of a study of blood T cell repertoires in COVID-19. On the study more broadly: The study drew acute and convalescent COVID-19 samples from the United States, Italy and Spain.

Study processing details: Estimates of nucleated cell counts were drawn from the amplification of reference gene primers. Produced via immunoSEQ multiplex PCR; TCRdb's table is partial and in-frame only. V and J calls and clone size are given by that table; D and trimming were obtained from the DNA. The table shows approximately 220,000 clones, with about 87% occurring only once. This clone was counted between two and nine times. The sequenced sample was peripheral blood. The receptor comes from a man in his 60s with acute or convalescent COVID-19.

The DNA for the CDR3 is TGTGCCAGCAGCTTAGCAACGGGGACAGGGACCTTAGCTTTCTTT. The encoded protein is CASSLATGTGTLAFF. This chain uses TRBV7-2 with TRBJ1-1; 9 positions match TRBD1. J was trimmed by 10 bases and V by 0 bases; bases with no gene match: 9. Germline lookup yields CDR1 SGHTA and CDR2 FQGNSA. There are 15 residues in the CDR3.